These 11 T cell receptor beta chains originate from one sample sequenced in a study of T cells in Graves' hyperthyroidism and ophthalmopathy. RNA transcripts were the template for amplifying TCR beta CDR3 regions. The HTBI primer set was used in a first-round RT-PCR of the TCR CDR3. TCRdb itself ran the multiplex PCR reads through MiXCR, one entry per CDR3 protein. The sample holds more than 350,000 distinct CDR3 sequences, under 15% seen once. The sample consisted of blood. The origin of the receptors is a woman in her 30s with Graves' hyperthyroidism.

A few counts support this clonotype. CDR3 bases: TGTGCCAGTACCAGGGACACGTATAATTCACCCCTCCACTTT. Protein sequence: CASTRDTYNSPLHF. The chain carries TRBV19 and TRBJ1-6, with D perhaps TRBD1 (6 bases). V lost 7 bases and J 4 bases, leaving 11 bases between the germline ends. Germline V gives CDR1 LNHDA, CDR2 SQIVND (reference sequence). The CDR3 contains 14 residues.

This clonotype was seen only a few times. The chain links TRBV7-9 to TRBJ2-1, with 10 nucleotides matching TRBD2. V shed 4 bases, J shed 13 bases, and the junction held 16 bases outside the gene matches. Per germline, CDR1 SEHNR and CDR2 FQNEAQ (reference sequence). The CDR3 is made up of 16 amino acids. The CDR3 nucleotides read TGTGCCAGCAGCTCCTGGGTAGGGTCGCTAGCGGGAGCTCAGTTCTTC. It yields the protein CASSSWVGSLAGAQFF.

This clonotype came up many times. The chain has TRBV5-1 and TRBJ1-2, with D possibly matching TRBD1 (6 bases). Germline V gene sequence: CDR1 SGHRS, CDR2 YFSETQ. V was shortened by 4 bases and J by 6 bases, with 13 bases between the two germline ends. The CDR3 spans 13 residues. The chain's CDR3 is CASSMRTADGYTF. The CDR3 DNA reads as TGCGCCAGCAGCATGCGGACAGCGGATGGCTACACCTTC.

The J gene is TRBJ2-2, the V gene TRBV10-3; TRBD1 is a possible D gene (5 bases). Trimming took off 2 bases at V and 1 base at J, with 8 bases between the two ends. The CDR3 totals 15 residues. CDR1 is ENHRY and CDR2 is SYGVKD in the germline V gene. The CDR3 DNA reads as TGTGCCATCAGTGAGAAAACAGGGAACACCGGGGAGCTGTTTTTT. Encoded protein: CAISEKTGNTGELFF.

This chain connects TRBV15 to TRBJ2-2; 9 bases map to TRBD1. This CDR3 comprises 17 residues. J lost 3 bases, V lost 6 bases, and 11 bases had no gene match. Germline V gene lookup returns CDR1 LNHNV and CDR2 YYDKDF (reference sequence). As DNA, the CDR3 is TGTGCCACCAGGCCCACACAGGGGGCGCGGGACACCGGGGAGCTGTTTTTT. As protein: CATRPTQGARDTGELFF. Variable domain in full (rest from reference TRBV15 and TRBJ2-2): DAMVIQNPRYQVTQFGKPVTLSCSQTLNHNVMYWYQQKSSQAPKLLFHYYDKDFNNEADTPDNFQSRRPNTSFCFLDIRSPGLGDTAMYLCATRPTQGARDTGELFFGEGSRLTVL.

This clonotype has only one observation. This chain connects TRBV5-4 to TRBJ1-1; 9 bases are a match to TRBD1. Per germline, CDR1 SGHNT and CDR2 YYREEE (reference sequence). This CDR3 has 15 amino acids. V trimming: 2 bases; J trimming: 1 base; junction bases outside the gene matches: 3. Here the CDR3 DNA reads TGTGCCAGCAGCTTACCGGGACAGGGGAACACTGAAGCTTTCTTT. Protein product: CASSLPGQGNTEAFF.

In its sample, this clonotype was seen many times. This chain uses TRBV6-1 with TRBJ1-5, with D maybe TRBD1 (5 bases). Germline V gene lookup returns CDR1 MNHNS and CDR2 SASEGT. The V end lost 7 bases, the J end lost 0 bases, and 13 bases lay between the germline ends. The CDR3 is 15 amino acids. The CDR3 here is CASTPTDYSNQPQHF. CDR3 nucleotide sequence: TGTGCCAGCACCCCGACAGATTATAGCAATCAGCCCCAGCATTTT.

The chain combines TRBV6-5 with TRBJ1-1, with a possible D match to TRBD1 (5 bases). Trimming removed 6 bases at V and 2 bases at J, with 7 bases between. This CDR3 spans 12 amino acids. Germline V CDR1 and CDR2: MNHEY, SVGAGI. Here the CDR3 reads CASRQENTEAFF. In nucleotides, the CDR3 is TGTGCCAGCAGACAGGAAAACACTGAAGCTTTCTTT.

This clonotype was seen a few times. The chain joins TRBV12-3 or TRBV12-4 to TRBJ1-3; the match to TRBD1 covers 8 bases. The CDR3 is made up of 12 amino acids. J lost 7 bases, V lost 11 bases, and 7 bases had no gene match. CDR3 sequence (DNA): TGTGCCGGAGGACAGGGAACCAACACCATATATTTT. Amino acids: CAGGQGTNTIYF.

This clonotype was seen repeatedly, ten times or more. This chain uses TRBV28 with TRBJ1-5, with TRBD1 as a possible D gene (5 bases). The length of the CDR3 is 14 residues. With 5 bases removed from V and 1 base from J, the gap between germline ends came to 9 bases. Per germline, CDR1 MDHEN and CDR2 SYDVKM. CDR3 in amino acids: CASSTGTSNQPQHF. The CDR3 coding sequence is TGTGCCAGCAGTACCGGGACCAGCAATCAGCCCCAGCATTTT.

This clonotype turned up a few times. V is TRBV6-1 and J is TRBJ1-1; possibly TRBD1 for D (6 bases). The germline V gene encodes CDR1 MNHNS and CDR2 SASEGT. CDR3 length: 15 residues. V was shortened by 6 bases and J by 3 bases, with 17 bases between the two germline ends. The CDR3 is CASRMGGRVDTEAFF. The CDR3, as DNA: TGTGCCAGCAGGATGGGGGGCCGGGTCGACACTGAAGCTTTCTTT.